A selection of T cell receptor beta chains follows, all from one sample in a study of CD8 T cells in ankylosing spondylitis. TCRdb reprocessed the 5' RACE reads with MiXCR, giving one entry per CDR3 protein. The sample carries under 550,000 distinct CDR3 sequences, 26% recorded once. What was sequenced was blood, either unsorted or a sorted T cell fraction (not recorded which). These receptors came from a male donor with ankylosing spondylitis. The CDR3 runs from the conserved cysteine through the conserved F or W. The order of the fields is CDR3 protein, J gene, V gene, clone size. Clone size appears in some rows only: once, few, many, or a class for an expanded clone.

CASSFVAVETETQYF TRBJ2-5 TRBV5-1 -
CASSPRLDRRNYGYTF TRBJ1-2 TRBV9 -
CASSLAGTSGSTDNEQFF TRBJ2-1 TRBV7-2 -
CASSRSDFLTQETQYF TRBJ2-5 TRBV4-1 -
CASSFWDSNTEAFF TRBJ1-1 TRBV12-3/TRBV12-4 many
CASSPSSTDQPQHF TRBJ1-5 TRBV7-9 -
CSARVNDREGNEQYF TRBJ2-7 TRBV20-1 few
CASSRVKAPNQPQHF TRBJ1-5 TRBV7-8 -
CASSPPGAFIYGYTF TRBJ1-2 TRBV7-2 -
CSARKDTYEQYF TRBJ2-7 TRBV20-1 -
CASSTKVRYSNQPQHF TRBJ1-5 TRBV12-3/TRBV12-4 few
CASRGTASSGNTIYF TRBJ1-3 TRBV25-1 -
CSAPRLLAVTDTQYF TRBJ2-3 TRBV20-1 few
CASSLRLAGITGELFF TRBJ2-2 TRBV7-2 -
CASSSDRLNEQFF TRBJ2-1 TRBV5-1 -
CASSAGLAGRGEETQYF TRBJ2-5 TRBV10-1 -
CASSFLGPTDTQYF TRBJ2-3 TRBV7-2 -
CASSFLAGGRDEQFF TRBJ2-1 TRBV7-2 few
CASSLGNTDYGYTF TRBJ1-2 TRBV5-1 -
CASSLPGLAGGGNIQYF TRBJ2-4 TRBV12-3/TRBV12-4 -
CASSQVRRGLAHTDTQYF TRBJ2-3 TRBV4-1 -
CAISALGTSGRIASEQFF TRBJ2-1 TRBV10-3 few
CASTRTGFSGEQYF TRBJ2-7 TRBV12-3/TRBV12-4 -
CASSPGRGGTDTQYF TRBJ2-3 TRBV12-3/TRBV12-4 few
CASSVPLAASTDTQYF TRBJ2-3 TRBV9 few
CASTPGGRSTDTQYF TRBJ2-3 TRBV12-3/TRBV12-4 -
CSARSPLTGGQPQHF TRBJ1-5 TRBV20-1 -
CASSFIRSPSTGELFF TRBJ2-2 TRBV27 -
CSAIHASGANVLTF TRBJ2-6 TRBV29-1 few
CASSQKGPNQPQHF TRBJ1-5 TRBV12-3/TRBV12-4 few
CASSLALGEAYEQYF TRBJ2-7 TRBV7-8 few
CASSQSDTQYF TRBJ2-3 TRBV5-1 few
CASSDSRGTDTQYF TRBJ2-3 TRBV10-2 once
CSVESQEEGFTEAFF TRBJ1-1 TRBV29-1 -
CATSRDQSSYNEQFF TRBJ2-1 TRBV15 -
CASSTHQRGRLTDTQYF TRBJ2-3 TRBV7-9 few
CASSLGAAGSSYEQYF TRBJ2-7 TRBV7-8 -
CASSSLRLEQFF TRBJ2-1 TRBV7-2 -